This T cell receptor beta chain was sequenced during a study of T-cell memory formation after mild COVID-19. Whole-study results and caveats: Cross-reactive memory apparently joined, as some responding clones appeared in pre-infection memory. Among CD4+ contracting clones, most were CM and EM, and CD8+ ones EMRA.

The length of the CDR3 is 15 residues. Germline lookup yields CDR1 SGHNT and CDR2 YYREEE (reference sequence). V lost 4 bases and J lost 3, with 13 bases in between. For this clonotype: What it binds is unknown.

TCRdb redid the calling of the 5' RACE reads with MiXCR, one entry per CDR3 protein. The sample yields approximately 60,000 distinct CDR3 sequences, over 7.5% seen once. Material for sequencing was PBMCs or a T cell subset sorted from them (not recorded which). The chain employs TRBV5-4 and TRBJ2-2; the D call may be TRBD1 or TRBD2 (5 bases each). This receptor was taken from a man between 18 and 29 years old who had mild COVID-19 (a few samples of this study predate the infection). Cell type and time point are not known. The CDR3 protein is CASSPGTADTGELFF. The CDR3 bases are TGTGCCAGCAGCCCTGGGACGGCGGACACCGGGGAGCTGTTTTTT.